These T cell receptor beta chains were read from a single sample in a study of blood T cell repertoires in COVID-19. Clones were read by immunoSEQ multiplex PCR, and TCRdb kept only the in-frame ones, dropping some. The data contain approximately 200,000 clones, 65% to 90% of them singletons. Specimen: peripheral blood. The receptors were sampled from a human donor in a cohort sampled during active COVID-19. CDR3s include the opening cysteine and the closing phenylalanine or tryptophan. The D gene is left open where the match is weak. Not all rows give a size; the values are once, few, many and, for expanded clones, a class.

size: NA
V: TRBV5-1
D: TRBD2
J: TRBJ2-7
CDR3: CASSLASGPTYEQYF
DNA: TGCGCCAGCAGCTTGGCTAGCGGGCCCACCTACGAGCAGTACTTC

size: NA
V: TRBV28
D: NA
J: TRBJ2-3
CDR3: CASGRGNTQYF
DNA: TGTGCCAGCGGCAGAGGTAATACGCAGTATTTT

size: few
V: TRBV28
D: NA
J: TRBJ1-1
CDR3: CASSAEQRGNTEAFF
DNA: TGTGCCAGCAGTGCCGAACAGCGGGGGAACACTGAAGCTTTCTTT

size: NA
V: TRBV24-1
D: NA
J: TRBJ2-6
CDR3: CATSDPQAGANVLTF
DNA: TGTGCCACCAGTGACCCACAAGCTGGGGCCAACGTCCTGACTTTC

size: NA
V: TRBV7-8
D: NA
J: TRBJ1-3
CDR3: CASSLGGSSGNTIYF
DNA: TGTGCCAGCAGCTTAGGAGGGAGCTCTGGAAACACCATATATTTT

size: NA
V: TRBV5-6
D: TRBD1
J: TRBJ1-4
CDR3: CASSSGQNGKLFF
DNA: TGTGCCAGCAGCTCGGGACAGAACGGAAAACTGTTTTTT

size: NA
V: TRBV13
D: NA
J: TRBJ1-1
CDR3: CASTETLNTEAFF
DNA: TGTGCCAGCACCGAGACACTGAACACTGAAGCTTTCTTT

size: NA
V: TRBV9
D: NA
J: TRBJ1-1
CDR3: CASSGTGRAAFF
DNA: TGTGCCAGCAGCGGCACAGGTAGGGCAGCTTTCTTT

size: NA
V: TRBV2
D: TRBD2
J: TRBJ2-1
CDR3: CASSEVAGGLNEQFF
DNA: TGTGCCAGCAGTGAGGTAGCGGGAGGGCTTAATGAGCAGTTCTTC

size: NA
V: TRBV7-8
D: TRBD2
J: TRBJ2-2
CDR3: CASSPTSGIWGTGELFF
DNA: TGTGCCAGCAGTCCGACTAGCGGGATATGGGGCACCGGGGAGCTGTTTTTT

size: once
V: TRBV19
D: NA
J: TRBJ2-3
CDR3: CASSILGRSTDTQYF
DNA: TGTGCCAGTAGTATATTGGGGAGAAGCACAGATACGCAGTATTTT

size: once
V: TRBV29-1
D: TRBD2
J: TRBJ2-7
CDR3: CSVTRTRSGGSFSEQYF
DNA: TGCAGCGTCACCCGCACCCGAAGTGGCGGGAGTTTTTCCGAGCAGTACTTC

size: NA
V: TRBV28
D: TRBD2
J: TRBJ2-7
CDR3: CASSLVAGGTRGYEQYF
DNA: TGTGCCAGCAGTTTAGTAGCGGGAGGGACCCGGGGCTACGAGCAGTACTTC

size: NA
V: TRBV7-2
D: TRBD1
J: TRBJ1-1
CDR3: CASSPRQGDTEAFF
DNA: TGTGCCAGCAGCCCCCGACAGGGGGACACTGAAGCTTTCTTT

size: NA
V: TRBV11-2
D: TRBD1
J: TRBJ2-7
CDR3: CASSPTGTATSYEQYF
DNA: TGTGCCAGCAGCCCGACCGGGACAGCTACCTCCTACGAGCAGTACTTC

size: NA
V: TRBV6-1
D: NA
J: TRBJ1-1
CDR3: CASSEAVYWAGPDEAFF
DNA: TGTGCCAGCAGTGAAGCCGTATATTGGGCAGGGCCAGATGAAGCTTTCTTT

size: NA
V: TRBV30
D: TRBD2
J: TRBJ2-5
CDR3: CAWSPNASGRARTQYF
DNA: TGTGCCTGGAGTCCCAACGCTAGCGGGAGGGCCCGGACCCAGTACTTC

size: NA
V: TRBV7-2
D: NA
J: TRBJ1-1
CDR3: CASSLEDARRGTEAFF
DNA: TGTGCCAGCAGCTTAGAAGATGCCAGGAGGGGCACTGAAGCTTTCTTT

size: NA
V: TRBV7-9
D: TRBD1
J: TRBJ1-6
CDR3: CASSPPDRAQPLHF
DNA: TGTGCCAGCAGCCCACCCGACAGGGCTCAACCCCTCCACTTT

size: NA
V: TRBV12-3/TRBV12-4
D: NA
J: TRBJ2-7
CDR3: CASSLDWRYEQYF
DNA: TGTGCCAGCAGTTTAGACTGGAGATACGAGCAGTACTTC

size: NA
V: TRBV11-1
D: TRBD1
J: TRBJ1-1
CDR3: CASSKDRGPNTEAFF
DNA: TGTGCCAGCAGCAAGGACAGGGGCCCGAACACTGAAGCTTTCTTT

size: NA
V: TRBV11-3
D: TRBD1
J: TRBJ2-1
CDR3: CASSPPGTAYNEQFF
DNA: TGTGCCAGCAGCCCCCCCGGGACAGCCTACAATGAGCAGTTCTTC

size: NA
V: TRBV9
D: NA
J: TRBJ2-5
CDR3: CASSVVSGSRETQYF
DNA: TGTGCCAGCAGCGTAGTATCGGGGAGCCGGGAGACCCAGTACTTC

size: NA
V: TRBV14
D: NA
J: TRBJ1-1
CDR3: CASSQSRGYTEAFF
DNA: TGTGCCAGCAGCCAATCCAGGGGATACACTGAAGCTTTCTTT

size: NA
V: TRBV6-4
D: TRBD2
J: TRBJ2-3
CDR3: CASSATSGGTDTQYF
DNA: TGTGCCAGCAGCGCGACTAGCGGGGGGACAGATACGCAGTATTTT

size: few
V: TRBV5-1
D: TRBD1
J: TRBJ2-7
CDR3: CASSLGQGAYEQYF
DNA: TGCGCCAGCAGCTTGGGACAGGGAGCCTACGAGCAGTACTTC

size: NA
V: TRBV6-5
D: NA
J: TRBJ2-3
CDR3: CASRGLTDTQYF
DNA: TGTGCCAGCCGAGGCCTCACAGATACGCAGTATTTT

size: NA
V: TRBV7-3
D: TRBD2
J: TRBJ2-3
CDR3: CASSSTSGNTDTQYF
DNA: TGTGCCAGCAGCTCTACTAGCGGAAACACAGATACGCAGTATTTT

size: few
V: TRBV5-8
D: NA
J: TRBJ2-3
CDR3: CASSRGAGWSTDTQYF
DNA: TGTGCCAGCAGCCGTGGAGCGGGCTGGAGCACAGATACGCAGTATTTT

size: NA
V: TRBV4-3
D: NA
J: TRBJ2-5
CDR3: CASSQWDIQETQYF
DNA: TGCGCCAGCAGCCAGTGGGACATACAAGAGACCCAGTACTTC

size: NA
V: TRBV27
D: TRBD1
J: TRBJ1-2
CDR3: CASSLKGAGYGYTF
DNA: TGTGCCAGCAGTCTAAAGGGGGCTGGGTATGGCTACACCTTC

size: NA
V: TRBV11-2
D: TRBD2
J: TRBJ2-7
CDR3: CASSLVWGGKGEQYF
DNA: TGTGCCAGCAGCTTAGTGTGGGGAGGGAAGGGCGAGCAGTACTTC

size: NA
V: TRBV10-3
D: NA
J: TRBJ2-3
CDR3: CAISDRVDTQYF
DNA: TGTGCCATCAGTGACAGGGTAGATACGCAGTATTTT